This T cell receptor (beta chain) was observed in a study of cytomegalovirus exposure and HLA in healthy donors (dated by TCRdb to the late 2010s). Context from the whole study: According to a later analysis, one platform produced both the approximately 110 validation repertoires and the 700 or so repertoires of the first cohort. In addition to the first cohort of 666 subjects, a separate validation cohort of about 120 different subjects was used. The study aimed to test whether signatures of past pathogen exposure could be identified by cataloging public T cell receptors. High-throughput TCR immunosequencing, statistical association of individual TCRs with disease status, and machine learning were combined to predict cytomegalovirus infection status. On the study overall, not on this receptor specifically: While some public TCRs were present in many individuals, most TCR sequences turned up only very rarely across donors. In both the original and validation cohorts, the classifier was reported to diagnose cytomegalovirus status with high specificity and sensitivity. A later analysis had no HLA typing for the validation cohort, so co-occurrence there was scored across all 130 or so repertoires. The study gave a list of about 170 TCR beta chains associated with cytomegalovirus. In vitro tests confirmed that three of the cytomegalovirus-associated TCR beta chains recognize cytomegalovirus antigens. The authors suggested that the approach could potentially be extended to other disease states and immunological phenotypes. Of the cluster scores, roughly 95% were above 0 in a later analysis, which found that TCRs clustered in the first cohort also tended to co-occur in the approximately 130 validation repertoires.

Donors formed part of the validation cohort, which comprised over a hundred subjects and was distinct from the first cohort of 670 or so subjects. A remark on this clone: The antigen it binds to is not known. Nothing much larger sits one base from this clone, and base qualities are not available.

Libraries came from the immunoSEQ multiplex PCR assay. The authors' analysis ran thus. A statistical classification framework was built for diagnosing cytomegalovirus status from the catalog of TCR beta chain sequences. TCRdb's version of the immuneACCESS table is confined to in-frame rearrangements and falls short of the full clone set. An unresolved V gene accounts for under half of the shortfall where checked; the remainder is of unknown origin. The V and J calls and clone size are taken from that table; D and trimming were inferred from the DNA. The sample table holds about 83,000 clones, of which about 96% were seen once. The top ten hold under 1.5% of the sample. Spanning cysteine to phenylalanine, the CDR3 consists of 15 amino acids. The entry retains the CDR3 DNA only, 45 bases that are in frame from base 1. V is shortened by 0 bases, J by 1 base, and the region joining them spans 7 bases. The germline V gene encodes CDR1 SGHTS and CDR2 YDEGEE.

This receptor was taken from a young woman in good health and CMV-seronegative. Sample: PBMCs. The rearranged chain carries TRBV5-8 and TRBJ1-4, and TRBD1 may be the D gene, going by 5 matching bases. CDR3 sequence: CASSLGQGTNEKLFF. The DNA sequence reads TGTGCCAGCAGCTTGGGTCAGGGAACTAATGAAAAACTGTTTTTT.